This entry describes one T cell receptor (beta chain). Its antigen is not known. This sample was included in a study of T cells expressing NK-cell markers. The CDR3 contains 16 residues. Germline V gene data show CDR1 as MNHNS and CDR2 as SASEGT. Broader study findings: The CD3+CD56-NKG2C+ fraction of a handful of donors was likewise dominated by these clonotypes.

TCRdb reanalyzed the 5' RACE reads and collapses them to one entry per CDR3 protein, without DNA. The data show 400,000 to 550,000 distinct CDR3 sequences, and the top ten clones hold about 7.1%. The clonotype originates from a woman aged 18 to 75 in good health. Sequencing input: blood T cells: a sorted CD56 or NKG2C T cell subset, CD4+ or CD8+ T cells, or bulk PBMC T cells (not recorded which). The chain couples TRBV6-1 to TRBJ2-1. The CDR3 is CASRVNAGATYNEQFF.